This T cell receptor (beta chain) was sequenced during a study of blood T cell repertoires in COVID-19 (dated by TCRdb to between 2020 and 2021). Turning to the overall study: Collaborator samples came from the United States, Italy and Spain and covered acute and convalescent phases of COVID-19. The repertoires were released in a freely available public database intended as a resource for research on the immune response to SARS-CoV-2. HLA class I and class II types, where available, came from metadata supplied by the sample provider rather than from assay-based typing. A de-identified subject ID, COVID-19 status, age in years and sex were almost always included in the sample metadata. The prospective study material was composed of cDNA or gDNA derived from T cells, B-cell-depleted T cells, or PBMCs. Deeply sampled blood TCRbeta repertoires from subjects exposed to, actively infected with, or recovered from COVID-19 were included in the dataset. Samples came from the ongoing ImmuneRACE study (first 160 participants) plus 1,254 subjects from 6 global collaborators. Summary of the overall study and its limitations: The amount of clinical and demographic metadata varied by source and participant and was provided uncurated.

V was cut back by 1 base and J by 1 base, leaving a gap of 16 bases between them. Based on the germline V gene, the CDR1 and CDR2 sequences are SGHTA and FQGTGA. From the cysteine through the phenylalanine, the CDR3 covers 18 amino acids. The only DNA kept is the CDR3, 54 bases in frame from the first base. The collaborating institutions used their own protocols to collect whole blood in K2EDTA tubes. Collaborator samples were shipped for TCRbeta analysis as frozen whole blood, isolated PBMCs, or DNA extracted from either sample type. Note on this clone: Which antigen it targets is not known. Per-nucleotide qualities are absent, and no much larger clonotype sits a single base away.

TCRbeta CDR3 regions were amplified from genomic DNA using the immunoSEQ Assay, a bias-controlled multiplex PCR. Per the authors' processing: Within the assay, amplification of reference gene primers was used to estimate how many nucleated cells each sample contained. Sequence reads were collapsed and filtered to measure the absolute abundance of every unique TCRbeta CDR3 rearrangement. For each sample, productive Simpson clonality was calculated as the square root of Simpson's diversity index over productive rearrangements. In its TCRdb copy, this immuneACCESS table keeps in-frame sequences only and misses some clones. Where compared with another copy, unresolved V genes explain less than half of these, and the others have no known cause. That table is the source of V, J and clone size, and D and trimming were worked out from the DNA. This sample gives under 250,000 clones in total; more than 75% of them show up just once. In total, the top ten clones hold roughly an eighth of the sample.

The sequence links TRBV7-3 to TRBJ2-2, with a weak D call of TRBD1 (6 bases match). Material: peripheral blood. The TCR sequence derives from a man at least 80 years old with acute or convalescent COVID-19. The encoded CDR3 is CASSLMPTPGQNTGELFF. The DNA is TGTGCCAGCAGCTTAATGCCTACCCCGGGACAGAACACCGGGGAGCTGTTTTTT. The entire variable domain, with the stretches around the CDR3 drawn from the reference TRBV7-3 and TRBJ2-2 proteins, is GAGVSQTPSNKVTEKGKYVELRCDPISGHTALYWYRQSLGQGPEFLIYFQGTGAADDSGLPNDRFFAVRPEGSVSTLKIQRTERGDSAVYLCASSLMPTPGQNTGELFFGEGSRLTVL.